One and the same sample provided the 10 T cell receptor beta chains below, sequenced in a study of shared clonotypes between healthy human individuals. Using immunoSEQ multiplex PCR, the repertoire was profiled, and TCRdb retains in-frame clones only, with some absent. The sample has about 490,000 clones, 79% seen once. The sample comprised PBMCs. The receptor source for this set is a woman between 40 and 50 years old in good health. Some clones in this sample may be carry-over from other donors' samples.

The chain has TRBV2 and TRBJ2-1; D is unresolved. Germline CDR1 and CDR2: SNHLY and FYNNEI. V dropped 6 bases and J dropped 5 bases, with 14 bases sitting between them. The CDR3 sequence is 14 residues long. Here the CDR3 reads CASSATGVDNEQFF. CDR3 bases: TGTGCCAGCAGCGCCACGGGCGTGGACAATGAGCAGTTCTTC.

This chain uses TRBV19 with TRBJ1-2, with D hard to call. Trimming took off 5 bases at V and 2 bases at J, with 9 bases between the two ends. CDR3 length: 13 residues. CDR1 and CDR2 from the germline V gene are LNHDA and SQIVND (reference sequence). The CDR3: CASSFGSNYGYTF. Written as DNA, the CDR3 is TGTGCCAGTAGTTTCGGCTCGAACTATGGCTACACCTTC.

V and J are TRBV5-1 and TRBJ2-1; tentative D call: TRBD2 (6 bases). V lost 1 base and J lost 6, with 17 bases in between. The CDR3 is 16 residues long. The germline V gene encodes CDR1 SGHRS and CDR2 YFSETQ. In DNA form, the CDR3 reads TGCGCCAGCAGCTTGTCCCAACTAGCCCGAGGCAATGAGCAGTTCTTC. This encodes CASSLSQLARGNEQFF.

In this sample, this clone turned up once. The V and J genes are TRBV5-1 and TRBJ1-1; D not certain. This CDR3 is built from 13 residues. The germline CDR1 and CDR2 sequences are SGHRS and YFSETQ. The V end lost 0 bases, the J end lost 5 bases, and 8 bases lay between the germline ends. CDR3 sequence reads: CASSLDWGTEAFF. CDR3 nucleotide sequence: TGCGCCAGCAGCTTGGATTGGGGTACTGAAGCTTTCTTT. Full variable domain (rest looked up from reference TRBV5-1 and TRBJ1-1): KAGVTQTPRYLIKTRGQQVTLSCSPISGHRSVSWYQQTPGQGLQFLFEYFSETQRNKGNFPGRFSGRQFSNSRSEMNVSTLELGDSALYLCASSLDWGTEAFFGQGTRLTVV.

This clone was seen just once. The rearrangement joins TRBV7-9 to TRBJ2-3; maybe TRBD1 (5 bases). This CDR3 has 14 residues. Germline loops: CDR1 SEHNR, CDR2 FQNEAQ (reference sequence). V gave up 6 bases and J gave up 0 bases, with 10 bases separating them. Here the CDR3 DNA reads TGTGCCAGCAGTCTCGACAGCAGCACAGATACGCAGTATTTT. Protein: CASSLDSSTDTQYF. Looking up the rest from reference TRBV7-9 and TRBJ2-3 gives the full variable domain: DTGVSQNPRHKITKRGQNVTFRCDPISEHNRLYWYRQTLGQGPEFLTYFQNEAQLEKSRLLSDRFSAERPKGSFSTLEIQRTEQGDSAMYLCASSLDSSTDTQYFGPGTRLTVL.

The V call is TRBV5-1, the J call TRBJ1-1; D unclear. Germline CDR1 and CDR2: SGHRS and YFSETQ. Between the trimmed V and J ends, which lost 0 bases and 1 base, there was a span of 10 bases. CDR3 length: 15 amino acids. CDR3 nucleotide sequence: TGCGCCAGCAGCTTGGATGGCAGGTCGAACACTGAAGCTTTCTTT. Protein sequence: CASSLDGRSNTEAFF.

This chain connects TRBV10-3 to TRBJ2-5; 7 bases line up with TRBD2. Germline V lookup: CDR1 ENHRY, CDR2 SYGVKD. This CDR3 region has 14 residues. Trimming cost V 11 bases and J 4 bases; bases outside gene matches: 13. CDR3 sequence reads: CAVSQREEAETQYF. The CDR3 bases are TGTGCCGTCTCTCAACGGGAGGAAGCAGAGACCCAGTACTTC.

The chain joins TRBV5-6 to TRBJ2-7; D perhaps matches TRBD2 (6 bases). V was shortened by 0 bases and J by 4 bases, with 11 bases between the two germline ends. The CDR3 covers 14 residues. CDR1 SGHDT and CDR2 YYEEEE come from the germline V gene. The CDR3 reads CASSLGEAPYEQYF. CDR3 DNA: TGTGCCAGCAGCTTGGGGGAGGCCCCTTACGAGCAGTACTTC.

In its sample, this clone was seen once. The chain links TRBV6-5 to TRBJ2-7; the D is unclear. CDR1 is MNHEY and CDR2 is SVGAGI in the germline V gene. Trimming removed 6 bases at V and 2 bases at J, with 11 bases between. CDR3 length: 13 residues. As DNA, the CDR3 is TGTGCCAGCAGGTACCCCGGAACCTACGAGCAGTACTTC. It specifies CASRYPGTYEQYF.

V usage is TRBV19 and J usage is TRBJ1-2, with unresolved D. CDR3 length: 13 amino acids. V dropped 3 bases and J dropped 5 bases, with 10 bases sitting between them. CDR1 and CDR2 (germline): LNHDA, SQIVND (reference sequence). CDR3 nucleotide sequence: TGTGCCAGTAGTATTATGACGGGATATGGCTACACCTTC. This codes for CASSIMTGYGYTF.